These 17 T cell receptor beta chains were all obtained from the same sample, sequenced in a study of molecular identifiers for immune sequencing clone quantification. TCRdb re-derived calls from the PCR reads in MiXCR, one entry per CDR3 protein. The sample carries nearly 650,000 distinct CDR3 sequences, roughly 27% recorded once. The sample consisted of naive CD8+ T cells from blood, with Jurkat cell RNA spiked in. Subset specified: FACS-sorted CD8+CD4-CCR7+CD45RA+ naive T cells. Source of these receptors: a human donor in good health. Some libraries in this study had Jurkat cell RNA spiked in.

This clonotype was recorded many times. The chain carries TRBV7-9 and TRBJ2-7; D is unclear. The CDR3 loop spans 14 amino acids. Germline values: CDR1 SEHNR, CDR2 FQNEAQ (reference sequence). V gave up 2 bases and J gave up 5 bases, with 13 bases separating them. The CDR3 region is CASSLSALNDEQYF. DNA for the CDR3: TGTGCCAGCAGCTTATCCGCCCTGAACGACGAGCAGTACTTC.

The V and J genes are TRBV7-9 and TRBJ2-2, with D perhaps TRBD1 or TRBD2 (5 bases each). Germline-derived CDR1 and CDR2 are SEHNR and FQNEAQ (reference sequence). This CDR3 has 15 amino acids. Trimming took 7 bases from V and 6 from J, leaving 18 bases between them. The CDR3 DNA reads as TGTGCCAGCACCCAGACGGGGCAGTCCGCCGGGGAGCTGTTTTTT. Translated: CASTQTGQSAGELFF.

Of note for this clonotype: A read error may produce the germline difference seen at one junction end. The CDR3 reads CAGSQAGRSDAFF. The CDR3 region has the DNA TGCGCCGGCAGCCAAGCCGGACGCTCTGACGCTTTCTTT. V gene TRBV4-3 combines with J gene TRBJ1-1; no clear D gene. This CDR3 has 13 residues. CDR1 is LGHNA, CDR2 YSLEER, per germline.

This clonotype has a single count. A read error is possible here, since a much larger clone lies one base away. V gene TRBV20-1 combines with J gene TRBJ2-7; the D is unclear. CDR3 length: 14 amino acids. In germline, CDR1 is DFQATT, CDR2 SNEGSKA (reference sequence). The V end lost 5 bases, the J end lost 8 bases, and 22 bases lay between the germline ends. The CDR3 sequence is CSAEGRAWVDKQYF. The CDR3 DNA reads TGCAGTGCTGAAGGTCGGGCCTGGGTCGACAAGCAGTACTTC.

This clonotype was seen repeatedly, ten times or more. V and J are TRBV30 and TRBJ2-3; the D is unclear. Deletions cut 2 bases from V and 1 base from J, with 10 bases between. The CDR3 runs to 14 residues. The V gene's germline CDR1 is GTSNPN and CDR2 SVGIG (reference sequence). CDR3 in amino acids: CAWSFGSGTDTQYF. DNA of the CDR3: TGTGCCTGGAGTTTTGGGTCGGGCACAGATACGCAGTATTTT.

The sample holds many counts of this clonotype. The chain carries TRBV9 and TRBJ2-7, with D hard to call. The germline gives CDR1 SGDLS, CDR2 YYNGEE. Trimming stripped 4 bases from V and 4 bases from J, with 12 bases between. The CDR3 consists of 13 residues. CDR3 amino acids: CASSPRSLYEQYF. Here the CDR3 DNA reads TGTGCCAGCAGCCCCCGCTCTCTGTACGAGCAGTACTTC.

On this clonotype itself: One base away lies a much larger clone, so this may be a sequencing read error. V usage is TRBV7-9 and J usage is TRBJ1-1, with D possibly matching TRBD1 (5 bases). The V gene lost 2 bases and the J gene lost 4 bases, with 14 bases spanning the gap. Germline values: CDR1 SEHNR, CDR2 FQNEAQ (reference sequence). This CDR3 spans 15 amino acids. The CDR3: CASSLRQIPSTEAFF. CDR3 sequence (DNA): TGTGCCAGCAGCTTAAGACAGATACCGAGCACTGAAGCTTTCTTT.

This clonotype was seen at least ten times. The V call is TRBV7-9, the J call TRBJ2-2, with a tentative D call TRBD1 (6 bases). The V end lost 4 bases, the J end lost 4 bases, and 13 bases lay between the germline ends. Per germline, CDR1 SEHNR and CDR2 FQNEAQ (reference sequence). The CDR3 is 15 amino acids. The CDR3 DNA sequence: TGTGCCAGCAGCTCTACAGGGTTTGGCACCGGGGAGCTGTTTTTT. Translating it yields CASSSTGFGTGELFF.

This clonotype occurred a few times. This chain links TRBV1 with TRBJ2-7; the table's TRBD2 call for D was not verified on the DNA. TRBV1 is a pseudogene segment. This CDR3 region has 19 residues. The CDR3 region is CTSSPSATCGVISSYEQYF. In DNA, the CDR3 is TGCACCAGCAGCCCGTCCGCTACTTGCGGGGTAATCAGCTCCTACGAGCAGTACTTC.

This clonotype was observed at least ten times. V and J are TRBV7-9 and TRBJ1-1, with TRBD1 matching 9 bases. J lost 3 bases, V lost 2 bases, and 13 bases had no gene match. Germline assignment: CDR1 SEHNR and CDR2 FQNEAQ (reference sequence). The CDR3 is 18 residues long. CDR3 in DNA: TGTGCCAGCAGCTTAACCACCTTGACGGGACAGGGCCACACTGAAGCTTTCTTT. This codes for CASSLTTLTGQGHTEAFF. The entire variable domain, with the rest obtained from reference TRBV7-9 and TRBJ1-1, is as follows: DTGVSQNPRHKITKRGQNVTFRCDPISEHNRLYWYRQTLGQGPEFLTYFQNEAQLEKSRLLSDRFSAERPKGSFSTLEIQRTEQGDSAMYLCASSLTTLTGQGHTEAFFGQGTRLTVV.

The J gene is TRBJ1-6, the V gene TRBV9, with no clear D. The V gene's germline CDR1 is SGDLS and CDR2 YYNGEE. The CDR3 contains 14 residues. V was cut by 3 bases and J by 10 bases, with 14 bases left in between. The DNA for the CDR3 is TGTGCCAGCAGCGAGGACGGTATAGGCTCACCCCTCCACTTT. The encoded protein is CASSEDGIGSPLHF.

Remarks on this clonotype: Sequence at one end of the junction differs from germline and may be a read error. The chain recombines TRBV6-5 with TRBJ2-3; 8 positions match TRBD2. Germline values: CDR1 MNHEY, CDR2 SVGAGI. The CDR3 loop spans 17 amino acids. CDR3 bases: TGTGCCGGCAGTTACTCGATCAATAGCGGGACGTTGGATACGCAGTATTTT. Translating gives CAGSYSINSGTLDTQYF.

This clonotype was seen just once. The junction departs from the called germline gene at one end, perhaps through a read error. The chain recombines TRBV15 with TRBJ2-1; TRBD2 matches 10 bases. This CDR3 has 17 residues. Germline CDR1 reads LNHNV; CDR2 reads YYDKDF (reference sequence). Written as DNA, the CDR3 is TGTGCCACCAGCAGAGATGAAAGCGGGAGGGCTGAGGATGAGCTGTTCTTC. Its translation: CATSRDESGRAEDELFF.

Turning to this clonotype: This may come from a read error, since a much larger clone is one base off. The chain links TRBV23-1 to TRBJ1-5; D gene unclear. TRBV23-1 is sorted into the ORF group, with uncertain function. V lost 0 bases and J lost 1, with 19 bases in between. The CDR3 has 19 amino acids. CDR3 in DNA: TGCGCCAGCAGTCAATCTCAAGTAGTTCGGAAGGTCAGCAATCAGCCCCAGCATTTT. Its protein product is CASSQSQVVRKVSNQPQHF.

This clonotype has a count of ten or more. The chain joins TRBV7-9 to TRBJ1-4; a weak D match, TRBD1 (6 bases). This CDR3 is 19 amino acids long. The ends were cut back, 4 bases at V and 5 bases at J, with 26 bases in the middle. The V gene's germline CDR1 is SEHNR and CDR2 FQNEAQ (reference sequence). Here the CDR3 DNA reads TGTGCCAGCAGCTCTTCACTATTGAGAGAACAGGGAGGAAATGAAAAACTGTTTTTT. It specifies CASSSSLLREQGGNEKLFF.

In regard to this clonotype: Given a much more abundant clone one base away, this may be a read error. The gene calls are TRBV6-6 and TRBJ2-5; 8 bases agree with TRBD2. CDR1 is MNHNY, CDR2 SVGAGI, per germline (reference sequence). J lost 4 bases, V lost 3 bases, and 13 bases had no gene match. The CDR3 has 17 amino acids. The CDR3 bases are TGTGCCAGCAGTTATACGGGTTTAGCGGGAAGCCGAGAGACCCAGTACTTC. Encoded protein: CASSYTGLAGSRETQYF.

Notes on this clonotype: The CDR3 carries no conserved terminal phenylalanine or tryptophan, so it likely arises from a read error. The chain carries TRBV4-3 and TRBJ1-5; 9 bases line up with TRBD1. The V gene's germline CDR1 is LGHNA and CDR2 YSLEER. This CDR3 comprises 18 residues. Trimming removed 4 bases from V and 2 bases from J; junction bases left unmatched: 12. CDR3 DNA: TGCGCCAGCAGCCCAGGGACAGGGAACCTTTGGGGCAATCAGCCCCAGCATCTT. It is translated as CASSPGTGNLWGNQPQHL.